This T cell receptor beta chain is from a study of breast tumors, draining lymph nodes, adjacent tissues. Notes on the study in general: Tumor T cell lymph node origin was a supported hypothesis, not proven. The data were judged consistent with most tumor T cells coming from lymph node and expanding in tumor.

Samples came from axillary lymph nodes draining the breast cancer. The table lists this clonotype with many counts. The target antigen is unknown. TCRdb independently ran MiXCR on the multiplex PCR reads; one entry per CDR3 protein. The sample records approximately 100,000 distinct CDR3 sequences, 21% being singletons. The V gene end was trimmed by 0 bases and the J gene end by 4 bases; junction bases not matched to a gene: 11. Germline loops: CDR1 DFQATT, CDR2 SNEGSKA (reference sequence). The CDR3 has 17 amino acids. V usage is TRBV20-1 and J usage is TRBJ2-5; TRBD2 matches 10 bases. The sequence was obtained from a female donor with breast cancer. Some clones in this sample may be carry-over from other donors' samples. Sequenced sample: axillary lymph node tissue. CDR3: CSARDPLAGGRGETQYF. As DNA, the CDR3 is TGCAGTGCTAGAGATCCATTAGCGGGAGGTAGGGGAGAGACCCAGTACTTC.